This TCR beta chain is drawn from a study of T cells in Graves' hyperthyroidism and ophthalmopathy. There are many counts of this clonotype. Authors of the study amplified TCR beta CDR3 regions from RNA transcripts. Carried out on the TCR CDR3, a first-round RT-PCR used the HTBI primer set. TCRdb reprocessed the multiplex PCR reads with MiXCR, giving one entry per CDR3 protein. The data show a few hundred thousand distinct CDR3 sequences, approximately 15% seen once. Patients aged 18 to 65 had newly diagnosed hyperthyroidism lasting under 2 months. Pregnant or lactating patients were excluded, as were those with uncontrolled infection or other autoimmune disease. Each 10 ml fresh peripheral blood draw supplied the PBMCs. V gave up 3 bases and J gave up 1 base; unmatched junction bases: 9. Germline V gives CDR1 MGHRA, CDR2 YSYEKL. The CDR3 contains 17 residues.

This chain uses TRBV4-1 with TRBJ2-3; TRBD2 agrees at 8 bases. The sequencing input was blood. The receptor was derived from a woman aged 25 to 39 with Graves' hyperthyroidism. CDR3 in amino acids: CASSQALGGRRTDTQYF. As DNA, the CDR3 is TGCGCCAGCAGCCAGGCCCTGGGCGGGAGGCGCACAGATACGCAGTATTTT.